This TCR beta chain was identified during a study of T cell changes during pregnancy in multiple sclerosis. Losses at the gene ends were 6 bases for V and 6 bases for J; bases not matched to a gene: 8. The germline V gene encodes CDR1 SGHNT and CDR2 YENEEA. The CDR3 covers 14 residues. Profiling relied on immunoSEQ multiplex PCR, and the TCRdb table lists in-frame clones only, not all of them. The repertoire consists of under 30,000 clones, with about nine tenths occurring once and the leading ten covering approximately 6.9%. This receptor was taken from a female donor with multiple sclerosis, enrolled in a pregnancy study. The rearrangement joins TRBV11-3 to TRBJ2-1; TRBD1 matches at 7 bases. The sequenced sample was CD8+ T cells from peripheral blood mononuclear cells, obtained in the second trimester of pregnancy. The CDR3 DNA follows: TGTGCCAGCAGACCAGGGGGTGAACTCAATGAGCAGTTCTTC. Its protein product is CASRPGGELNEQFF.